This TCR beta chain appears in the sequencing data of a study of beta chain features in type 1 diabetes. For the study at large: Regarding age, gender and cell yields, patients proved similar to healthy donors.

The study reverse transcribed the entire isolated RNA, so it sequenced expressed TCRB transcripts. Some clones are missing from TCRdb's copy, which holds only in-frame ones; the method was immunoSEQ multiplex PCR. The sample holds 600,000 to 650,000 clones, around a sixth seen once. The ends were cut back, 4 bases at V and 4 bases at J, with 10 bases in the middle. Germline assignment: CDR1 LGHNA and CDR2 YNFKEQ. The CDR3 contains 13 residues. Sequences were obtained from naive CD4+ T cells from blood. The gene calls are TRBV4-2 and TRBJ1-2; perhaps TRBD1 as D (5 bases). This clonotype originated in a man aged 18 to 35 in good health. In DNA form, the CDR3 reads TGTGCCAGCAGCCCCGACAGTATCTATGGCTACACCTTC. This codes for CASSPDSIYGYTF.